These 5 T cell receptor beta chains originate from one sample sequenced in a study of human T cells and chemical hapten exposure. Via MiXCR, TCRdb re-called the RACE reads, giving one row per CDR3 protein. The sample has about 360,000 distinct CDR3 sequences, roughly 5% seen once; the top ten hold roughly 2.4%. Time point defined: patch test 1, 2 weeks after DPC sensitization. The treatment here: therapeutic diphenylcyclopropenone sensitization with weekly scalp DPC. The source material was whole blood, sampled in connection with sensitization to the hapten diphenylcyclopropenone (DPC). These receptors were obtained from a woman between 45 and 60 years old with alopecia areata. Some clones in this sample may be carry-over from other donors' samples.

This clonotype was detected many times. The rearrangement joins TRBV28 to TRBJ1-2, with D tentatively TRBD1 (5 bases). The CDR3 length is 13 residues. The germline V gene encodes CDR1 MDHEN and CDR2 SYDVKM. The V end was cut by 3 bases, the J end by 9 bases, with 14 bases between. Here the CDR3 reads CASSLSGAWSYTF. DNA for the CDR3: TGTGCCAGCAGTTTGTCCGGGGCCTGGAGCTACACCTTC.

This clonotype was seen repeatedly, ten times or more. The CDR3 nucleotides are TGTGCCAGCTCCCCCGGGACAGGGATCTCTGGAAACACCATATATTTT. Residues: CASSPGTGISGNTIYF. This chain links TRBV18 with TRBJ1-3; 9 bases agree with TRBD1. After removal of 6 bases from V and 0 bases from J, the junction contained 6 bases not matched to a gene. The CDR3 extends over 16 amino acids. Germline CDR1 KGHSH, CDR2 LQKENI.

CDR3 bases: TGTGCCAGCAGTCAGGCCCGGAATGAGCAGTTCTTC. Protein sequence: CASSQARNEQFF. The chain has TRBV6-5 and TRBJ2-1; D gene ambiguous. Between the trimmed V and J ends, which lost 5 bases and 7 bases, there was a span of 9 bases. The CDR3 totals 12 residues. The germline V gene has CDR1 MNHEY and CDR2 SVGAGI.

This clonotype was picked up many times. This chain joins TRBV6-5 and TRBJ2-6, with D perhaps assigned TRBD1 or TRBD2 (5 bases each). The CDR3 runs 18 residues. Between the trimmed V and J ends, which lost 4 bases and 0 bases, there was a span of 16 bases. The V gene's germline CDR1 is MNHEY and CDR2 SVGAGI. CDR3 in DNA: TGTGCCAGCAGTTTAGACCTAATAGGGACCTCTGGGGCCAACGTCCTGACTTTC. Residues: CASSLDLIGTSGANVLTF.

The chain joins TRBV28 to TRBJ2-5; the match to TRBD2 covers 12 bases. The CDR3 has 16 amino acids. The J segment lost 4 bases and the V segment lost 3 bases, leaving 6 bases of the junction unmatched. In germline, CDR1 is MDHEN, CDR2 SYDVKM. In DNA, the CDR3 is TGTGCCAGCAGTTTGCCGGGACTAGCGGGTTCAGAGACCCAGTACTTC. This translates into CASSLPGLAGSETQYF. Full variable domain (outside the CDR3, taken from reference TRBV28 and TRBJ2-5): DVKVTQSSRYLVKRTGEKVFLECVQDMDHENMFWYRQDPGLGLRLIYFSYDVKMKEKGDIPEGYSVSREKKERFSLILESASTNQTSMYLCASSLPGLAGSETQYFGPGTRLLVL.